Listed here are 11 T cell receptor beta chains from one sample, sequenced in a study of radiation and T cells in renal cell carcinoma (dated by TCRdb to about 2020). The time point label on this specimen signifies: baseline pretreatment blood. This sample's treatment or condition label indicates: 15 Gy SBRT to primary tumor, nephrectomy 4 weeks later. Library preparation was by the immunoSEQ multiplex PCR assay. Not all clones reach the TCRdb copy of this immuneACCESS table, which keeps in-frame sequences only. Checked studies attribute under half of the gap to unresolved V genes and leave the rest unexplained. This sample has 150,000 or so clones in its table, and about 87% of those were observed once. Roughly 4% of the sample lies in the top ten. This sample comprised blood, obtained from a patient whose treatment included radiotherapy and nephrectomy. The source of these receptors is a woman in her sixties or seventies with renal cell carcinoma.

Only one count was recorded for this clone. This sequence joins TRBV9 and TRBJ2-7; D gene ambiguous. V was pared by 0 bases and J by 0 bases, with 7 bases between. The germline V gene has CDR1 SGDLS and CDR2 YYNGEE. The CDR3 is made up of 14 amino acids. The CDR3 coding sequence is TGTGCCAGCAGCGTAGATCACAGCTCCTACGAGCAGTACTTC. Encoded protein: CASSVDHSSYEQYF.

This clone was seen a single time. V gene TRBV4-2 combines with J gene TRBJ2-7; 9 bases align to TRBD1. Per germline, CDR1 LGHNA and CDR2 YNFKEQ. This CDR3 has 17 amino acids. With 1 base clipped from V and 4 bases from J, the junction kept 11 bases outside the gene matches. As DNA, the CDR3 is TGTGCCAGCAGCCAAGCCGGAAGGGGACAGGGTACTTACGAGCAGTACTTC. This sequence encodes CASSQAGRGQGTYEQYF.

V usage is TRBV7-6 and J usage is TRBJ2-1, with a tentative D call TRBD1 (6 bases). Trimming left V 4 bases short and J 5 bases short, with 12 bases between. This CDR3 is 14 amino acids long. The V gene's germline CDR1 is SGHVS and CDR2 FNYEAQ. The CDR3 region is CASSSLTGNNEQFF. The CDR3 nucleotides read TGTGCCAGCAGCTCCTTGACAGGAAACAATGAGCAGTTCTTC.

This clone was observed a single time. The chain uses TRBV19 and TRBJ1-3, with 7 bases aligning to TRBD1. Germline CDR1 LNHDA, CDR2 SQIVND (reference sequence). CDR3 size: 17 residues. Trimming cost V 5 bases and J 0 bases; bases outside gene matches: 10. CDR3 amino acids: CASSRTGQQHSGNTIYF. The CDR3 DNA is TGTGCCAGTAGTCGCACGGGACAGCAGCACTCTGGAAACACCATATATTTT.

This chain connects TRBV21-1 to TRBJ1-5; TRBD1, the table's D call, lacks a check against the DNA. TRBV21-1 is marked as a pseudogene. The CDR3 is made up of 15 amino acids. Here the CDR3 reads CASSKDRGRYTPQHF. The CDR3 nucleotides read TGTGCCAGCAGCAAAGACAGGGGGCGTTATACGCCCCAGCATTTT.

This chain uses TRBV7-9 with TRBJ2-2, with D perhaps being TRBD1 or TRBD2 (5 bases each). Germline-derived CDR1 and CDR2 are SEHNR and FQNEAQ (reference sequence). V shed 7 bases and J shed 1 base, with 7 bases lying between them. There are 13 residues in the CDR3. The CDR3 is CASTGRNTGELFF. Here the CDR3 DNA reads TGTGCCAGCACGGGACGGAACACCGGGGAGCTGTTTTTT.

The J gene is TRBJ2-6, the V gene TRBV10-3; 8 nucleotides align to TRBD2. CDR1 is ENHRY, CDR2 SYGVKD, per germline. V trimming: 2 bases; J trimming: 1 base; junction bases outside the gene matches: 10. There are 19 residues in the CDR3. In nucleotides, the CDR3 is TGTGCCATCAGTGAGCGGGGGGGCCGACATTGGTCTGGGGCCAACGTCCTGACTTTC. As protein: CAISERGGRHWSGANVLTF.

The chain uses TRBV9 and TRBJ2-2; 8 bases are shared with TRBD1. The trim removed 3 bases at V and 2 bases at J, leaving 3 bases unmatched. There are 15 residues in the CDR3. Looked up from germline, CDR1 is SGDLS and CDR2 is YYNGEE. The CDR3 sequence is CASSGTGRNTGELFF. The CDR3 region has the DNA TGTGCCAGCAGCGGGACAGGGAGAAACACCGGGGAGCTGTTTTTT.

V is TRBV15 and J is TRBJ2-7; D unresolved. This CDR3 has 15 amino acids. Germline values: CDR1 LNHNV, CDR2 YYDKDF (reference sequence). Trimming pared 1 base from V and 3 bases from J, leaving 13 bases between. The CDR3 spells CATSRGGTAHYEQYF. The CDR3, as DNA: TGTGCCACCAGCAGAGGGGGTACCGCTCACTACGAGCAGTACTTC. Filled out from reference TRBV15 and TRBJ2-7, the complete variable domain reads DAMVIQNPRYQVTQFGKPVTLSCSQTLNHNVMYWYQQKSSQAPKLLFHYYDKDFNNEADTPDNFQSRRPNTSFCFLDIRSPGLGDTAMYLCATSRGGTAHYEQYFGPGTRLTVT.

The CDR3 spells CASSKARGNYNSPLHF. CDR3 coding DNA: TGTGCCAGCAGCAAAGCGCGCGGGAACTATAATTCACCCCTCCACTTT. The gene calls are TRBV21-1 and TRBJ1-6. TRBV21-1 is annotated as a pseudogene. The CDR3 contains 16 residues.

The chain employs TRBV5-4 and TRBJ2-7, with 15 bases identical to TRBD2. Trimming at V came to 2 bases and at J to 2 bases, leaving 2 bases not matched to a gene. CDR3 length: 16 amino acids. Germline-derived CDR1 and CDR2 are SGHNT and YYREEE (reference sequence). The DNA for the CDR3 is TGTGCCAGCAGCTTCGGACTAGCGGGGGGGACCTACGAGCAGTACTTC. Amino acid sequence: CASSFGLAGGTYEQYF.